This T cell receptor beta chain was found in a study of cytomegalovirus exposure and HLA in healthy donors. The donors comprised healthy bone marrow donors. This PCR relied on a set of 60 Vbeta primers and 13 Jbeta primers. The data were produced by immunoSEQ multiplex PCR, yet TCRdb's version contains in-frame clones alone and is incomplete. The repertoire holds under 150,000 clones, with roughly 80% as singletons. This CDR3 is built from 13 residues. V lost 5 bases and J lost 6; bases outside the gene matches: 6. Germline lookup yields CDR1 MDHEN and CDR2 SYDVKM. Sequencing was carried out using PBMCs. V usage is TRBV28 and J usage is TRBJ2-7; 8 nucleotides align to TRBD1. The receptor comes from a woman in her thirties or forties in good health and CMV-seropositive. In DNA, the CDR3 is TGTGCCAGCAGTCTAGGACAGGGTGGCGAGCAGTACTTC. This gives the protein CASSLGQGGEQYF.